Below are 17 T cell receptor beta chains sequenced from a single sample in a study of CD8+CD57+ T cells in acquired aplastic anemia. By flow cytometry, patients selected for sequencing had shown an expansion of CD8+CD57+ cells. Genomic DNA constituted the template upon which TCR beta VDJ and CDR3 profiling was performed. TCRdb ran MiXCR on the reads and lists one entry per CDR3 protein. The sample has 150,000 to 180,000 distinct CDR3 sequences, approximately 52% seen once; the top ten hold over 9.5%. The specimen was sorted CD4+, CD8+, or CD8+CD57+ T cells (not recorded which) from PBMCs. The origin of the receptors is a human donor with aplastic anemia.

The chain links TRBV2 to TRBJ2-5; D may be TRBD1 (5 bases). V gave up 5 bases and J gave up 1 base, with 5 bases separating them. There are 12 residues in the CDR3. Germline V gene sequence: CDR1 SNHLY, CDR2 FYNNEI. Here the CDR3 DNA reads TGTGCCAGCAGTAGGGGCCAAGAGACCCAGTACTTC. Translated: CASSRGQETQYF.

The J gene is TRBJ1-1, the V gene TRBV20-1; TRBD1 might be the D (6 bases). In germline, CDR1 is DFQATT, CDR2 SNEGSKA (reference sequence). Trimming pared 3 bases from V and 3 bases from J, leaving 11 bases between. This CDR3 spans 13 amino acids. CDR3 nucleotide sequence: TGCAGTGCTAGTTACAGGGTTCACACTGAAGCTTTCTTT. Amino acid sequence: CSASYRVHTEAFF.

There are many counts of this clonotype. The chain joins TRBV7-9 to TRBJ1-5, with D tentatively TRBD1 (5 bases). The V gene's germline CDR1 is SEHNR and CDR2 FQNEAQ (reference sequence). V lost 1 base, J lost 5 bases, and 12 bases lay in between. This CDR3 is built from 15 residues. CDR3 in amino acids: CASSLERSGDQPQHF. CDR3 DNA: TGTGCCAGCAGCTTAGAAAGGTCGGGGGATCAGCCCCAGCATTTT.

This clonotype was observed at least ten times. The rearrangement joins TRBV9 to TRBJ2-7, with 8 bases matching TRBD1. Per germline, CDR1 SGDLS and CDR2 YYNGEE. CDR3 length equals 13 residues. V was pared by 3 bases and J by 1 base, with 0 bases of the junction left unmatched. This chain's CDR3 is CASSGDRSYEQYF. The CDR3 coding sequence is TGTGCCAGCAGCGGGGACAGGTCCTACGAGCAGTACTTC.

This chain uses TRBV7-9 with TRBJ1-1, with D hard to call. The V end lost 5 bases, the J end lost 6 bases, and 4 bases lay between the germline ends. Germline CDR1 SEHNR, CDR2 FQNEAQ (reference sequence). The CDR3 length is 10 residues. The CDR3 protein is CASSHPEAFF. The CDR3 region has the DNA TGTGCCAGCAGCCATCCTGAAGCTTTCTTT.

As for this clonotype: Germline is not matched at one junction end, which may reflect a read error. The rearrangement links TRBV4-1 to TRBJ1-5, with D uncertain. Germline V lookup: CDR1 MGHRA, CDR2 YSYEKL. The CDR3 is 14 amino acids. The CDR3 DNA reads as TGCGCCAGCAGCCAAGTACTGGGCCATCAGCCCCGGCATTTT. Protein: CASSQVLGHQPRHF.

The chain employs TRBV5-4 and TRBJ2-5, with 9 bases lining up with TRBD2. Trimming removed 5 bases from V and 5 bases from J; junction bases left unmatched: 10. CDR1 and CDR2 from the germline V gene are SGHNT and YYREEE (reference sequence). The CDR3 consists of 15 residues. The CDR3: CASSSRGGDAETQYF. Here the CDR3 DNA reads TGTGCCAGCAGTTCCCGCGGGGGGGATGCGGAGACCCAGTACTTC.

The CDR3: CAITKGEYNEQFF. DNA of the CDR3: TGTGCCATCACCAAGGGAGAATACAATGAGCAGTTCTTC. The rearrangement uses TRBV10-3 and TRBJ2-1; tentatively, D is TRBD2 (5 bases). Trimming removed 7 bases from V and 4 bases from J, with 11 bases in between. CDR3 length: 13 residues. Per germline, CDR1 ENHRY and CDR2 SYGVKD.

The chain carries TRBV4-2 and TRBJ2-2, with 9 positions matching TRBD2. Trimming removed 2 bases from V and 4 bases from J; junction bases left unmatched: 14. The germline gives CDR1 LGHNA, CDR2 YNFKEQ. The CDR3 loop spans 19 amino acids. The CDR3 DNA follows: TGTGCCAGCAGCCAAAGCGGGCTGGCTGGCGGGGGGGCCACCGGGGAGCTGTTTTTT. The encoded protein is CASSQSGLAGGGATGELFF.

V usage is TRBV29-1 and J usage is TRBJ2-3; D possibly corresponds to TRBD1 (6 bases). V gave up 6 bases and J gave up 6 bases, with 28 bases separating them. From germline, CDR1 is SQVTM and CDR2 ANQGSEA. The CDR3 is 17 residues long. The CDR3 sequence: CSVGEREDSAFLDTQYF. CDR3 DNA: TGCAGCGTGGGTGAGCGAGAGGACAGTGCTTTCCTGGATACGCAGTATTTT.

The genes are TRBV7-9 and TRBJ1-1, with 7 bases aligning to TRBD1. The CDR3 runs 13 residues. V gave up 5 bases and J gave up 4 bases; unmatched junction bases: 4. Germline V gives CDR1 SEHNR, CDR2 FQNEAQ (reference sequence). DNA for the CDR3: TGTGCCAGCAGCAACCCAGGGGGCACTGAAGCTTTCTTT. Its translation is CASSNPGGTEAFF.

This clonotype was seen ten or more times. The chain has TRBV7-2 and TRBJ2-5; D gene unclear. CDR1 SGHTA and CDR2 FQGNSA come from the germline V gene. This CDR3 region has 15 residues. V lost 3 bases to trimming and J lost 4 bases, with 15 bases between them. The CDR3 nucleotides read TGTGCCAGCAGCTTTGGAACGGGCCCCAGAGAGACCCAGTACTTC. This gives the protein CASSFGTGPRETQYF.

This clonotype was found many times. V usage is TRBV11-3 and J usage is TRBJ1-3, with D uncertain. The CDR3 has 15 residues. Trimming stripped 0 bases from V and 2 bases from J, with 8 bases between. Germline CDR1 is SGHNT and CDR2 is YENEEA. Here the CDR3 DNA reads TGTGCCAGCAGCTTAGATTTCAGTCCTGGAAACACCATATATTTT. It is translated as CASSLDFSPGNTIYF.

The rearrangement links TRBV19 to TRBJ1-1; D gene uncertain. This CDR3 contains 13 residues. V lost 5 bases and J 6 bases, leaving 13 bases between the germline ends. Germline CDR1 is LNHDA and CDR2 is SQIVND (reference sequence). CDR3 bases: TGTGCCAGTAGTTATGGAGGGCTGGCTGAAGCTTTCTTT. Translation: CASSYGGLAEAFF.

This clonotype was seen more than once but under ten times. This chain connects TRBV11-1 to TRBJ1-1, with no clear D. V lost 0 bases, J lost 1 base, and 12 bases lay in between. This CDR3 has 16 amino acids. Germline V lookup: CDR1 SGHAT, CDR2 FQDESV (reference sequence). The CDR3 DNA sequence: TGTGCCAGCAGCTTAGCCCCGGACGACTGGAACACTGAAGCTTTCTTT. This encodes CASSLAPDDWNTEAFF.

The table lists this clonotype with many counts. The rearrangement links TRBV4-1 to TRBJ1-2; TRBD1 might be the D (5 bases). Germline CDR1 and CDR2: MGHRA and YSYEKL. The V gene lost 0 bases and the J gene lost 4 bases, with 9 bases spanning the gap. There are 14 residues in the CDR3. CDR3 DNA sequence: TGCGCCAGCAGCCAAGAGCGGGGCCTCTATGGCTACACCTTC. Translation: CASSQERGLYGYTF.

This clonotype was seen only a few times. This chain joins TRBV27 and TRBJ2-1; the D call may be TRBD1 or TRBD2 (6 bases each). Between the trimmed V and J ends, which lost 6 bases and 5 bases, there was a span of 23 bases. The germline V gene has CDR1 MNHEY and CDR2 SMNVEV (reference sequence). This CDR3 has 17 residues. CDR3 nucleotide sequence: TGTGCCAGCAGCCGTCGGGGGCCGCCGAACTGGAACAATGAGCAGTTCTTC. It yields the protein CASSRRGPPNWNNEQFF.